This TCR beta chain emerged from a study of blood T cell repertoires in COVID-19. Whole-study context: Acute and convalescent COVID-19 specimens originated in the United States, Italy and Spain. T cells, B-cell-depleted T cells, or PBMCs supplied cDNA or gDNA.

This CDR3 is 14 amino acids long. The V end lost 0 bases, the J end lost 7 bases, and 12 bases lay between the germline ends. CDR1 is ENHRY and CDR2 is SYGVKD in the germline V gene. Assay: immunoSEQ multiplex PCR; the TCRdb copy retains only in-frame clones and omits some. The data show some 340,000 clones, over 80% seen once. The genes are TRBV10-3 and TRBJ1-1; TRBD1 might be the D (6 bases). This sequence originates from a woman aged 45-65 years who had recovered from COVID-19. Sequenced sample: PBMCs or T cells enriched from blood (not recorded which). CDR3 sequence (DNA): TGTGCCATCAGTGAGTCCCGGGGGGCTGGTGAAGCTTTCTTT. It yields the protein CAISESRGAGEAFF.